The clone carrying this TCR delta chain is medium-sized in the sample. The data are from a study of gamma-delta T cells after stem cell transplantation. TCRdb reanalysed the RT-PCR reads with CATT. The profile shows about 3,000 delta-chain clones, about 3% of them singletons. V dropped 3 bases and J dropped 3; count of bases not matched to a gene: 4. CDR1 is GEAIGNYY and CDR2 is EKD in the germline V gene. The CDR3 length is 14 residues. Sequences were obtained from gamma-delta T cells. The origin of this receptor is a human donor. It is not recorded whose cells these are; they may come from a transplant donor. V gene TRDV2 combines with J gene TRDJ1; 9 bases align to TRDD3. CDR3 bases: TGTGCCTGTGACCGACTGGGGGAATCCGATAAACTCATCTTT. Translation gives CACDRLGESDKLIF.